Below, 26 T cell receptor beta chains from the same sample are listed, as sequenced in a study of PD-1 blockade in classical Hodgkin lymphoma (dated by TCRdb to the early 2020s). Libraries were made using the immunoSEQ multiplex PCR assay. Drawn from immuneACCESS, this table holds only the in-frame rearrangements with V and J called that TCRdb kept. Clones are partly lost; checked studies trace under half to an unresolved V gene and leave the rest unexplained. The sample records tens of thousands of clones, 70% to 90% of which are singletons. The ten largest make up roughly 25% of the sample. According to the study, the label for this sample's time point signals: cycle 4 day 1 (C4D1), after five to seven weeks of nivolumab. All trial patients had relapsed after autologous stem cell transplantation, with cohorts A, B and C differing in prior brentuximab vedotin exposure. Source: peripheral blood mononuclear cells (PBMCs), taken before the fourth cycle of nivolumab. The source of these receptors is a human donor with classical Hodgkin lymphoma.

This chain joins TRBV5-8 and TRBJ2-6; D remains unclear. Trimming left V 4 bases short and J 3 bases short, with 8 bases between. The CDR3 totals 14 residues. Germline V gene lookup returns CDR1 SGHTS and CDR2 YDEGEE. CDR3 nucleotides: TGTGCCAGCAGCAATGAAGGTGGGGCCAACGTCCTGACTTTC. This sequence encodes CASSNEGGANVLTF.

The rearrangement links TRBV29-1 to TRBJ2-7, with TRBD1 matching over 7 bases. The CDR3 extends over 17 amino acids. The junction had 15 bases not matched to a gene; V was cut back by 1 base and J by 3 bases. Germline V gene lookup returns CDR1 SQVTM and CDR2 ANQGSEA. CDR3 DNA sequence: TGCAGCGTTGAAGCCCCCAGACAGGGTGGATACTACTACGAGCAGTACTTC. Protein product: CSVEAPRQGGYYYEQYF.

This chain joins TRBV27 and TRBJ2-1; 11 bases line up with TRBD2. The germline gives CDR1 MNHEY, CDR2 SMNVEV (reference sequence). V was pared by 2 bases and J by 8 bases, with 11 bases of the junction left unmatched. The CDR3 is made up of 17 amino acids. CDR3 in amino acids: CASSLLRVAGGTDEQFF. The CDR3 DNA reads TGTGCCAGCAGTTTACTAAGGGTAGCGGGAGGGACCGATGAGCAGTTCTTC.

DNA of the CDR3: TGCGCCAGCAGCTTGGATCTGGGGGCGGCCGGAAACACCATATATTTT. Its translation: CASSLDLGAAGNTIYF. The rearrangement uses TRBV5-1 and TRBJ1-3, with D possibly being TRBD1 (6 bases). The length of the CDR3 is 16 residues. CDR1 SGHRS and CDR2 YFSETQ come from the germline V gene. Trimming shortened V by 0 bases and J by 4 bases, and 14 bases separated the two germline ends. Complete variable domain (other parts from reference TRBV5-1 and TRBJ1-3): KAGVTQTPRYLIKTRGQQVTLSCSPISGHRSVSWYQQTPGQGLQFLFEYFSETQRNKGNFPGRFSGRQFSNSRSEMNVSTLELGDSALYLCASSLDLGAAGNTIYFGEGSWLTVV.

This chain joins TRBV19 and TRBJ1-3; D possibly corresponds to TRBD1 (5 bases). The CDR3 contains 14 residues. The V end was cut by 4 bases, the J end by 0 bases, with 7 bases between. Germline lookup yields CDR1 LNHDA and CDR2 SQIVND (reference sequence). CDR3 in DNA: TGTGCCAGTAGTACAGGGAACTCTGGAAACACCATATATTTT. It yields the protein CASSTGNSGNTIYF.

This chain uses TRBV5-5 with TRBJ2-3, with a tentative D call TRBD2 (6 bases). The V end lost 4 bases, the J end lost 2 bases, and 17 bases lay between the germline ends. CDR3 length equals 16 residues. CDR1 is SGHKS and CDR2 is YYEKEE in the germline V gene (reference sequence). Here the CDR3 reads CASSRRREEATDTQYF. CDR3 DNA sequence: TGTGCCAGCAGCCGACGTAGGGAGGAGGCCACAGATACGCAGTATTTT.

This chain links TRBV30 with TRBJ1-2; D might be TRBD1 (6 bases). CDR3 length: 12 residues. The V gene lost 7 bases and the J gene lost 4 bases, with 13 bases spanning the gap. Germline CDR1 and CDR2: GTSNPN and SVGIG (reference sequence). The CDR3 here is CASRWGAYGYTF. Here the CDR3 DNA reads TGTGCCTCCAGGTGGGGGGCCTATGGCTACACCTTC.

The V gene is TRBV30, the J gene TRBJ2-5; 14 nucleotides line up with TRBD2. Germline values: CDR1 GTSNPN, CDR2 SVGIG (reference sequence). V lost 3 bases to trimming and J lost 7 bases; unmatched junction nucleotides: 10. This CDR3 is 16 amino acids long. CDR3 in amino acids: CAWSLGLAGVPGTQYF. For the CDR3, the DNA is TGTGCCTGGAGCTTGGGACTAGCGGGGGTCCCGGGGACCCAGTACTTC.

V gene TRBV7-9 combines with J gene TRBJ1-2, with unresolved D. V lost 5 bases and J lost 8, with 18 bases in between. Germline V gene data show CDR1 as SEHNR and CDR2 as FQNEAQ (reference sequence). This CDR3 has 14 amino acids. The CDR3 loop reads CASSLGNRRGGYTF. The CDR3 DNA reads TGTGCCAGCAGCCTAGGCAACCGAAGAGGAGGCTACACCTTC.

The chain joins TRBV2 to TRBJ2-7; D not resolved. Trimming left V 7 bases short and J 7 bases short, with 17 bases between. In germline, CDR1 is SNHLY, CDR2 FYNNEI. The CDR3 contains 13 residues. CDR3 nucleotide sequence: TGTGCCAGCAACGTCGAGAGACCTTATGAGCAGTACTTC. It translates to CASNVERPYEQYF. The full variable domain, in which reference TRBV2 and TRBJ2-7 provide the parts outside the CDR3, is EPEVTQTPSHQVTQMGQEVILRCVPISNHLYFYWYRQILGQKVEFLVSFYNNEISEKSEIFDDQFSVERPDGSNFTLKIRSTKLEDSAMYFCASNVERPYEQYFGPGTRLTVT.

The gene calls are TRBV5-1 and TRBJ2-2; D remains unclear. Germline CDR1 SGHRS, CDR2 YFSETQ. The CDR3 spans 17 residues. Between the trimmed V and J ends, which lost 0 bases and 0 bases, there was a span of 12 bases. The CDR3 DNA is TGCGCCAGCAGCTTGGAGGGTGTGTTCGCGAACACCGGGGAGCTGTTTTTT. Translation gives CASSLEGVFANTGELFF.

This clone was seen a single time. The chain couples TRBV9 to TRBJ1-6; D not certain. Trimming took off 0 bases at V and 10 bases at J, with 11 bases between the two ends. Germline CDR1 reads SGDLS; CDR2 reads YYNGEE. The CDR3 is 14 amino acids. CDR3 in DNA: TGTGCCAGCAGCGTAGAAGAAGGGAGGTCACCCCTCCACTTT. It codes for CASSVEEGRSPLHF.

The V and J genes are TRBV6-5 and TRBJ1-5; 8 bases are a match to TRBD1. Germline lookup yields CDR1 MNHEY and CDR2 SVGAGI. The CDR3 extends over 14 amino acids. The V and J ends lost 4 bases and 5 bases, in that order; junction bases with no gene match: 4. The CDR3 DNA reads TGTGCCAGCAGTTCAACAGGGGGTGATCAGCCCCAGCATTTT. Residues: CASSSTGGDQPQHF.

V is TRBV12-5 and J is TRBJ2-6; D not resolved. CDR3 length equals 14 residues. V was pared by 7 bases and J by 4 bases, with 11 bases between. Germline loops: CDR1 LGHNT, CDR2 FRNRAP. The CDR3 spells CASARPSGANVLTF. CDR3 sequence (DNA): TGTGCTAGTGCCCGTCCGTCAGGGGCCAACGTCCTGACTTTC.

The CDR3 nucleotides are TGTGCCATCAGTGACCTCATGTCTAACTATGGCTACACCTTC. Amino acid sequence: CAISDLMSNYGYTF. The chain employs TRBV10-3 and TRBJ1-2; D not resolved. CDR1 is ENHRY, CDR2 SYGVKD, per germline. This CDR3 comprises 14 residues. V lost 3 bases and J 0 bases, leaving 8 bases between the germline ends.

The CDR3 spells CAWSPDSNSYEQYF. As DNA, the CDR3 is TGTGCCTGGAGCCCCGACAGCAACTCCTACGAGCAGTACTTC. The chain uses TRBV30 and TRBJ2-7; maybe TRBD1 (5 bases). The CDR3 consists of 14 residues. Trimming took 3 bases from V and 0 from J, leaving 12 bases between them. From germline, CDR1 is GTSNPN and CDR2 SVGIG (reference sequence).

V gene TRBV30 combines with J gene TRBJ2-2, with D hard to call. This CDR3 region has 12 residues. Germline V CDR1 and CDR2: GTSNPN, SVGIG (reference sequence). V lost 2 bases to trimming and J lost 5 bases, with 6 bases between them. In DNA form, the CDR3 reads TGTGCCTGGAGTACGACAACCGGGGAGCTGTTTTTT. Amino acid sequence: CAWSTTTGELFF.

The V and J genes are TRBV10-1 and TRBJ2-1; 10 bases match TRBD2. Germline assignment: CDR1 WNHNN and CDR2 SYGVQD (reference sequence). Trimming cost V 5 bases and J 0 bases; bases outside gene matches: 1. The CDR3 is 15 residues long. Here the CDR3 reads CASSSSGGSYNEQFF. CDR3 DNA sequence: TGCGCCAGCAGTTCTAGCGGGGGCTCCTACAATGAGCAGTTCTTC.

The V and J genes are TRBV11-2 and TRBJ2-2; 9 bases align to TRBD1. V lost 5 bases, J lost 0 bases, and 4 bases stayed unmatched. The CDR3 runs to 16 residues. Germline CDR1 SGHAT, CDR2 FQNNGV. CDR3 coding DNA: TGTGCCAGCAGCGTACAGGGGGCTTCGAACACCGGGGAGCTGTTTTTT. It translates to CASSVQGASNTGELFF.

The chain couples TRBV5-1 to TRBJ1-2, with unresolved D. V was shortened by 0 bases and J by 4 bases, with 7 bases between the two germline ends. The CDR3 is 13 residues long. Germline V lookup: CDR1 SGHRS, CDR2 YFSETQ. The CDR3 DNA reads as TGCGCCAGCAGCTTGGAGGAAGCCTATGGCTACACCTTC. It encodes CASSLEEAYGYTF.

The chain recombines TRBV5-1 with TRBJ2-5; no clear D. Germline CDR1 SGHRS, CDR2 YFSETQ. Deletions cut 5 bases from V and 5 bases from J, with 13 bases between. This CDR3 contains 13 residues. CDR3 amino acids: CASRSSVGETQYF. CDR3 in DNA: TGCGCCAGCAGATCCAGCGTTGGTGAGACCCAGTACTTC.

The rearrangement joins TRBV6-5 to TRBJ2-3; the D is unclear. Germline loops: CDR1 MNHEY, CDR2 SVGAGI. The V end was cut by 5 bases, the J end by 0 bases, with 0 bases between. The CDR3 sequence is 11 residues long. CDR3 loop: CASSSTDTQYF. The CDR3 bases are TGTGCCAGCAGTAGCACAGATACGCAGTATTTT.

The J gene is TRBJ2-7, the V gene TRBV6-5; 7 nucleotides align to TRBD1. CDR3 length: 16 residues. Germline assignment: CDR1 MNHEY and CDR2 SVGAGI. Unmatched junction bases numbered 11, after V lost 2 bases and J lost 4 bases. This CDR3 reads CASSYRFSAGGYEQYF. CDR3 DNA sequence: TGTGCCAGCAGTTACAGGTTTTCAGCAGGGGGTTACGAGCAGTACTTC.

In nucleotides, the CDR3 is TGTGCCAGCAGCTCTAGCTTCACCTACGAGCAGTACTTC. This gives the protein CASSSSFTYEQYF. This chain connects TRBV7-2 to TRBJ2-7; weak D call: TRBD2 (5 bases). V was clipped by 4 bases and J by 2 bases, with 9 bases between them. From germline, CDR1 is SGHTA and CDR2 FQGNSA. This CDR3 has 13 residues. The variable domain in full, with the rest retrieved from reference TRBV7-2 and TRBJ2-7, is GAGVSQSPSNKVTEKGKDVELRCDPISGHTALYWYRQSLGQGLEFLIYFQGNSAPDKSGLPSDRFSAERTGGSVSTLTIQRTQQEDSAVYLCASSSSFTYEQYFGPGTRLTVT.

This clone was observed a single time. The chain recombines TRBV7-2 with TRBJ2-3; 14 positions agree with TRBD2. Germline CDR1 SGHTA, CDR2 FQGNSA. The CDR3 consists of 16 residues. Losses at the gene ends were 1 base for V and 6 bases for J; bases not matched to a gene: 3. The CDR3 DNA reads as TGTGCCAGCAGCTTAGGACTAGCGGGGGGGCTTGATACGCAGTATTTT. Translating it yields CASSLGLAGGLDTQYF.

This chain connects TRBV5-1 to TRBJ2-7, with D uncertain. This CDR3 spans 14 amino acids. Germline V CDR1 and CDR2: SGHRS, YFSETQ. The V and J ends lost 5 bases and 0 bases respectively, with 12 bases between them. CDR3 in amino acids: CASSDKSYSYEQYF. In nucleotides, the CDR3 is TGCGCCAGCAGTGACAAAAGTTACTCCTACGAGCAGTACTTC.